The text below deals with one T cell receptor (beta chain). This sample is drawn from a study of blood T cell repertoires in COVID-19. Profiled with immunoSEQ multiplex PCR; TCRdb holds only in-frame clones, not every one. This repertoire shows a few hundred thousand clones, about nine tenths found once; its top ten account for 2.5% to 3.5%. With 2 bases removed from V and 0 bases from J, the gap between germline ends came to 12 bases. The CDR3 contains 16 residues. Germline CDR1 and CDR2: SGHAT and FQNNGV. Everyone who took part was roughly 18 to 95 years old, and they came from about 25 US areas. The sample consisted of PBMCs or T cells enriched from blood (not recorded which). The source is a woman aged 50 to 65 who had been exposed to COVID-19. V and J are TRBV11-2 and TRBJ2-3; TRBD1 might be the D (5 bases). The chain's CDR3 is CASSLFPGISTDTQYF. In DNA form, the CDR3 reads TGTGCCAGCAGCTTATTCCCAGGGATAAGCACAGATACGCAGTATTTT. Full variable domain (outside the CDR3, taken from reference TRBV11-2 and TRBJ2-3): EAGVAQSPRYKIIEKRQSVAFWCNPISGHATLYWYQQILGQGPKLLIQFQNNGVVDDSQLPKDRFSAERLKGVDSTLKIQPAKLEDSAVYLCASSLFPGISTDTQYFGPGTRLTVL.